This T cell receptor beta chain is drawn from a study of blood T cells in healthy people across ages (dated by TCRdb to 2013 to 2016). Looking at the study overall: Template switching captured roughly one uniquely barcoded TCR beta cDNA molecule per two T cells in model experiments. To track age-related changes in TCR beta repertoire diversity, the study relied on deep sequencing normalized with unique cDNA molecular identifiers. For two donors (one aged 18 to 30 and one aged 80 or older), the study analyzed two additional independent replicas of 1 million unique cDNA reads from the same blood draw. Donors of different ages were randomly distributed across sequencing lanes to avoid experimental bias. Four age groups were formed from the donors: young (average around 15 years), middle-aged (around 41), aged (under 70) and long-lived (less than 85). Here is what the overall study found, with its caveats: Compared with the aged group, the long-lived group had more naive CD4+ T cells, fewer expanded clones and increased TCR diversity, a pattern suggesting age selection. As age increased, observed TCR beta diversity per million T cells dropped in a roughly linear way, and a significant reduction was already evident by age 40. Because donor CMV infection status was unknown, age-related changes in expanded clonotypes were potentially confounded. Because profiling used bulk unsorted PBMCs, naive and antigen-experienced compartments could not be compared conclusively. A strong correlation was found between observed TCR beta diversity and the percentage of naive T cells measured by flow cytometry. Total diversity estimates from one million sequenced T cells were considered lower bounds and underestimates.

From the cysteine through the phenylalanine, the CDR3 covers 15 amino acids. Only CDR3 DNA remains: 45 bases, in frame from the first base. V was cut back by 4 bases and J by 7 bases, leaving a gap of 16 bases between them. For CDR1 and CDR2, the germline V gene lists LGHNA and YSLEER. Points on this clonotype: Its specific antigen is unknown. The input lacks base qualities; no much larger clone sits a single base away.

The 39 donors, aged 6 to 90 years, were systemically healthy Caucasian individuals from Russia. Ten milliliters of peripheral blood were drawn from each donor into EDTA-treated Vacutainer tubes. Ficoll-Paque density-gradient centrifugation was used to isolate PBMCs, with at least 6 million obtained per sample. Total RNA was extracted from PBMCs with Trizol reagent, with at least 6 micrograms obtained per sample. The percentages of naive CD45RAhigh/CD27high T cells were determined by flow cytometry on a PBMC aliquot from every donor. Library preparation employed 5' RACE. TCRdb records Illumina HiSeq 2500 as the sequencer. A second 7 to 11 cycle PCR used a sample-barcoded 5' primer and a J-beta primer mix. A unique molecular identifier was introduced onto each TCR beta cDNA molecule by a template-switch 5' adaptor carrying 12 random nucleotides. Each sample yielded at least 2.5 million CDR3-containing paired-end reads. All of the RNA was converted into first-strand cDNA using the Mint cDNA synthesis kit, with a TRBC-specific oligonucleotide serving as the primer. Following uracil-DNA glycosylase treatment, a first 18-cycle PCR with universal primers M1SS and BC2_uni_R was performed on all cDNA. Per the source publication's procedure: For normalization, 1 million high-quality reads were randomly selected from each sample, with every read carrying a distinct molecular identifier. Reads with shared molecular identifiers were discarded instead of being binned into consensus sequences. MiTCR, with a Q25 quality threshold and the strictest error-elimination algorithm, was used for CDR3 identification, clonotype clustering and error correction. A nonparametric unseen species model using Euler transformation provided a lower-bound estimate of total TCR beta diversity. Through fastp at Q25 and MiXCR, TCRdb rebuilt clones from the public reads, retaining in-frame beta chains. Duplicate CDR3 protein sequences are folded into a single record with the most common DNA and genes. TCRdb, rather than the study authors, made the V and J calls. This sample lists about 1.4 million distinct CDR3 sequences; around 59% were detected once. The leading ten clones occupy roughly 6.3% of the sample.

The receptor's source is a man in his late teens or twenties in good health. The chain is assembled from TRBV4-3 and TRBJ1-4; the D gene is possibly TRBD1, with 5 bases matching. Sequenced material: blood. The sequence in DNA is TGCGCCAGCAGCCGCTCACGGTGGGGGGTTGAAAAACTGTTTTTT. This is translated as CASSRSRWGVEKLFF.